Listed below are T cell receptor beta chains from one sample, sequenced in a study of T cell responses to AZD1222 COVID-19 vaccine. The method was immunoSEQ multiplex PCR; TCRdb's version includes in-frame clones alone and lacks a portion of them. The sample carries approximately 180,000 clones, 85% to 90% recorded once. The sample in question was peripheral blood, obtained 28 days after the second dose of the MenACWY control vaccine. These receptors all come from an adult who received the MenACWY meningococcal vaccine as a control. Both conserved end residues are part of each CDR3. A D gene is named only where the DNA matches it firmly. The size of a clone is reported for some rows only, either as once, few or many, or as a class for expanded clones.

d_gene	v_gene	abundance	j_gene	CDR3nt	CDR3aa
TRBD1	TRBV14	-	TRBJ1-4	TGTGCCAGCAGCCATCCCCCCGACAGGGACGGTGAAAAACTGTTTTTT	CASSHPPDRDGEKLFF
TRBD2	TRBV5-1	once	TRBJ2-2	TGCGCCAGCAGCTTAATCCCGGGACTAGAGGCCGGGGAGCTGTTTTTT	CASSLIPGLEAGELFF
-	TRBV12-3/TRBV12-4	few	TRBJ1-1	TGTGCCAGCAGTTTAGCGCAGGGGCGCGCTTTCTTT	CASSLAQGRAFF
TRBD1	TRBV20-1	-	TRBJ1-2	TGCAGTGCTAGTGGGACAGGGGGCCCACGCTATGGCTACACCTTC	CSASGTGGPRYGYTF
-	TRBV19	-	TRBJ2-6	TGTGCCAGTAGTATGGGGGCGGGGGCCAACGTCCTGACTTTC	CASSMGAGANVLTF
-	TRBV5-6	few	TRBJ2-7	TGTGCCAGCAGCCGGATCAATTTAGAGCAGTACTTC	CASSRINLEQYF
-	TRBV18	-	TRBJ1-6	TGTGCCAGCTCACCTACGAGGGTAGATAATTCACCCCTCCACTTT	CASSPTRVDNSPLHF
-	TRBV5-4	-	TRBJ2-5	TGTGCCAGCAGCCGGCGCGAGACCCAGTACTTC	CASSRRETQYF
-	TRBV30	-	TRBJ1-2	TGTGCCTGGAGGGATAACCCTAACTATGGCTACACCTTC	CAWRDNPNYGYTF
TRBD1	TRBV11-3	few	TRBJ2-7	TGTGCCAGCAGCCGGGACAGCTACGAGCAGTACTTC	CASSRDSYEQYF
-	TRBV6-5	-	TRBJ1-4	TGTGCCAGCAGGAGAGAGGGGGCAACTAATGAAAAACTGTTTTTT	CASRREGATNEKLFF
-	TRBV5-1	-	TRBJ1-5	TGCGCCAGCAGCTTGGGATGGAAGGAGGGACAGCCCCAGCATTTT	CASSLGWKEGQPQHF
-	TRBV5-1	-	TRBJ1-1	TGCGCCAGCAGCTTGGGGTTGGTGCGGACTGAAGCTTTCTTT	CASSLGLVRTEAFF
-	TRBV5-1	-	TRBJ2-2	TGCGCCAGCAGCTGGGCACAGAACACCGGGGAGCTGTTTTTT	CASSWAQNTGELFF
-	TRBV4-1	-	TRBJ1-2	TGCGCCAGCAGCCAAGTACAGCAGGCTCGTAACTATGGCTACACCTTC	CASSQVQQARNYGYTF
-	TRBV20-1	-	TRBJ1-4	TGCAGTTGGAGTTTAAATGAAAAACTGTTTTTT	CSWSLNEKLFF
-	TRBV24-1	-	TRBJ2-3	TGTGCCACGGCCAGGGCCTTGGGCACAGATACGCAGTATTTT	CATARALGTDTQYF
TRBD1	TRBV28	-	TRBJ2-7	TGTGCCAGCAGTCGCCCTCAGGGGGCCCACGAGCAGTACTTC	CASSRPQGAHEQYF
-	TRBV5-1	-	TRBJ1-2	TGCGCCAGCAGCTTGCCGGGCCGGGGTGCGGGAGGCTACACCTTC	CASSLPGRGAGGYTF
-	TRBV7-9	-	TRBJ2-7	TGTGCCAGCAGCTTAGACTTGTCCTACGAGCAGTACTTC	CASSLDLSYEQYF
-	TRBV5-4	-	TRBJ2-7	TGTGCCAGCAGCTTGGAAGGGGGGTACTACGAGCAGTACTTC	CASSLEGGYYEQYF
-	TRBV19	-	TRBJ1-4	TGTGCCAGTAGTAGATGGACAGAGGATAATGAAAAACTGTTTTTT	CASSRWTEDNEKLFF
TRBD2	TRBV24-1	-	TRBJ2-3	TGTGCCACCAGTTTAGCGGGGGCCCCCGGCACAGATACGCAGTATTTT	CATSLAGAPGTDTQYF
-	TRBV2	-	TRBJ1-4	TGTGCCAGCAGCGTCAGGGTGGGGAATGAAAAACTGTTTTTT	CASSVRVGNEKLFF
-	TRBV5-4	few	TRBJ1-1	TGTGCCAGCAGCTTGGGGTCTCCCTCCTCAGTCACTGAAGCTTTCTTT	CASSLGSPSSVTEAFF
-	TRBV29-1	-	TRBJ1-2	TGCAGCGTAGCACAGGGATTGTATGGCTACACCTTC	CSVAQGLYGYTF
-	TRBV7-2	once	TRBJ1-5	TGTGCCAGCAGCTCACAGGGCGGTGATCAGCCCCAGCATTTT	CASSSQGGDQPQHF
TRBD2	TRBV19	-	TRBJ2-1	TGTGCCAGTAGGGCTAGCGGGAGTGTGTACAATGAGCAGTTCTTC	CASRASGSVYNEQFF
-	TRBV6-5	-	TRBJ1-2	TGTGCCAGCAGGCCACGCGGAGGAACCTATGGCTACACCTTC	CASRPRGGTYGYTF
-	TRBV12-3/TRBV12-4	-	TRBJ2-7	TGTGCCAGCAGTTTATTGCTCGGAGGGGAGCAGTACTTC	CASSLLLGGEQYF
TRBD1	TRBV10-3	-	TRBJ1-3	TGTGCCATCAGTGAGGCAGGGGGCGCGGGGAACACCATATATTTT	CAISEAGGAGNTIYF
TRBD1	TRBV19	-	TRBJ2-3	TGTGCCAGTAACGGAGGACAGGGTAGCACAGATACGCAGTATTTT	CASNGGQGSTDTQYF
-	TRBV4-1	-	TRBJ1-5	TGCGCCAGCACCAACCCAGGGGGCAATCAGCCCCAGCATTTT	CASTNPGGNQPQHF
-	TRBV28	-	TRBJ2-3	TGTGCCAGCAGTTTTCTCGATACGCAGTATTTT	CASSFLDTQYF
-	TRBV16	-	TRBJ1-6	TGTGCCAGCAGCCAATCAAGTAGCTCCTATAATTCACCCCTCCACTTT	CASSQSSSSYNSPLHF
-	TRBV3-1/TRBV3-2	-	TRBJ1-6	TGTGCCAGCAGCCCGACAGCCGGCTCAAATAATTCACCCCTCCACTTT	CASSPTAGSNNSPLHF
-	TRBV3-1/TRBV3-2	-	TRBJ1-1	TGTGCCAGCAGCCAAGGGGACACTGAAGCTTTCTTT	CASSQGDTEAFF
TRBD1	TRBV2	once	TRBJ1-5	TGTGCCAGTTGCCGGGACAGCTTTAGCAATCAGCCCCAGCATTTT	CASCRDSFSNQPQHF
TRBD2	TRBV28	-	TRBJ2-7	TGTGCCAGCAGTTTGCGACTAGCGGGAGATGAGCAGTACTTC	CASSLRLAGDEQYF
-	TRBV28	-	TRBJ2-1	TGTATGGTCCGTACAGCGTACAATGAGCAGTTCTTC	CMVRTAYNEQFF
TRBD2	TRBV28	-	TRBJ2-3	TGTGCCAGCAGTTTTCTAGCGGGAGGGCTTCAACCTAGCACAGATACGCAGTATTTT	CASSFLAGGLQPSTDTQYF
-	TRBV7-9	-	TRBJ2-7	TGTGCCAGCAGCTCCTTAAATAGCGAGCAGTACTTC	CASSSLNSEQYF
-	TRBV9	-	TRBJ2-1	TGTGCCAGCAGCGGCGACTATTACAATGAGCAGTTCTTC	CASSGDYYNEQFF
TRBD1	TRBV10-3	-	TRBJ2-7	TGTGCCATCAGTGATGCCGGGACAGGGGTCCGAGAGCAGTACTTC	CAISDAGTGVREQYF
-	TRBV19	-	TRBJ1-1	TGTGCCAGTAGAGAATACGTTTGGGTGGACACTGAAGCTTTCTTT	CASREYVWVDTEAFF
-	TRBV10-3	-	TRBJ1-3	TGTGCCATCAGGGGTTCGGCCTCTGGAAACACCATATATTTT	CAIRGSASGNTIYF
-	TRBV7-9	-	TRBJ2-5	TGTGCCAGCATCCTCACTAACGAAGAGACCCAGTACTTC	CASILTNEETQYF
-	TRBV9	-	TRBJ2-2	TGTGCCAGCAGCCCCCCAAGGACCGGGGAGCTGTTTTTT	CASSPPRTGELFF
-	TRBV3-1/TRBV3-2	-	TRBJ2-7	TGTGCCAGCAGCCAAGACGAGGGGATTAGCTACGAGCAGTACTTC	CASSQDEGISYEQYF
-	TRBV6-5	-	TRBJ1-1	TGTGCCAGCAGTTACTCGTCCACTGAAGCTTTCTTT	CASSYSSTEAFF
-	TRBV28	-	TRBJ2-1	TGTGCCAGCAGTCGGGGCCTTTGGGGAAATGAGCAGTTCTTC	CASSRGLWGNEQFF